This paragraph reports one T cell receptor (beta chain). Its antigen is as yet unknown. This sample was taken from a study of cytomegalovirus exposure and HLA in healthy donors. Study-level results: An analysis that came later showed most CMV-associated TCR beta chains appearing HLA-restricted. Reportedly, HLA-A and HLA-B alleles of most subjects were accurately predicted from TCR beta. The authors judged a highly shared variant cluster likely a sequencing artifact.

The PCR made use of 60 Vbeta and 13 Jbeta primers. Generated by immunoSEQ multiplex PCR, the TCRdb table keeps only in-frame clones and is missing some. The data hold 100,000 or so clones, with more than 75% observed a single time. This receptor was taken from a woman aged 40 to 55 in good health and CMV-seropositive. The sequenced sample consisted of PBMCs.

The CDR3 DNA reads TGCAGTGCTTATATGAACACTGAAGCTTTCTTT. Residues: CSAYMNTEAFF. The gene calls are TRBV20-1 and TRBJ1-1; no clear D. Between the trimmed V and J ends, which lost 5 bases and 0 bases, there was a span of 4 bases. The CDR3 sequence is 11 residues long. CDR1 DFQATT and CDR2 SNEGSKA come from the germline V gene (reference sequence).